One sample yielded the 22 T cell receptor beta chains listed below, sequenced in a study of control samples from healthy donors and cancer patients (TCRdb year 2020). Libraries came from the immunoSEQ multiplex PCR assay. Not all clones reach the TCRdb copy of this immuneACCESS table, which keeps in-frame sequences only. Checked studies attribute under half of the gap to unresolved V genes and leave the rest unexplained. This sample has approximately 170,000 clones in its table, and around 90% of those were observed once. Nearly 5% of the sample lies in the top ten. Sequencing used blood. Receptors originate from a woman in her 30s in good health.

The chain is built from TRBV6-5 and TRBJ1-6; weak D call: TRBD1 (5 bases). The ends were cut back, 11 bases at V and 10 bases at J, with 15 bases in the middle. The CDR3 contains 12 residues. The germline V gene has CDR1 MNHEY and CDR2 SVGAGI. Here the CDR3 reads CASAGGGSPLHF. The CDR3 DNA is TGTGCCTCAGCCGGGGGAGGATCACCCCTCCACTTT.

This chain joins TRBV4-1 and TRBJ2-7; 8 bases align to TRBD2. V was clipped by 0 bases and J by 2 bases; unmatched bases: 3. This CDR3 has 15 residues. Germline V gene sequence: CDR1 MGHRA, CDR2 YSYEKL. This chain's CDR3 is CASSQEAGDPYEQYF. The CDR3 DNA is TGCGCCAGCAGCCAAGAAGCGGGAGATCCCTACGAGCAGTACTTC.

The rearrangement uses TRBV14 and TRBJ1-2; no firm D call. V dropped 9 bases and J dropped 8 bases, with 19 bases sitting between them. Germline assignment: CDR1 SGHDN and CDR2 FVKESK. The CDR3 contains 13 residues. DNA for the CDR3: TGTGCCAGTAGCAGGCGCGGCTTTTGGGGCTACACCTTC. Protein: CASSRRGFWGYTF.

This clone was recorded only once. V and J are TRBV11-1 and TRBJ2-1, with unresolved D. V dropped 5 bases and J dropped 8 bases, with 16 bases sitting between them. CDR1 SGHAT and CDR2 FQDESV come from the germline V gene (reference sequence). The length of the CDR3 is 14 residues. CDR3 amino acids: CASSNRRGLDEQFF. The CDR3 nucleotides read TGTGCCAGCAGCAACCGAAGAGGCCTGGATGAGCAGTTCTTC.

The V gene is TRBV13, the J gene TRBJ2-6; D not resolved. The length of the CDR3 is 15 residues. Trimming shortened V by 2 bases and J by 2 bases, and 7 bases separated the two germline ends. Germline V gives CDR1 PRHDT, CDR2 FYEKMQ (reference sequence). CDR3 residues: CASSLLGTGANVLTF. The CDR3 nucleotides read TGTGCCAGCAGCTTACTAGGGACTGGGGCCAACGTCCTGACTTTC.

V gene TRBV5-4 combines with J gene TRBJ2-1, with D perhaps TRBD1 (6 bases). This CDR3 has 15 residues. The V and J ends lost 4 bases and 8 bases respectively, with 19 bases between them. The germline CDR1 and CDR2 sequences are SGHNT and YYREEE (reference sequence). CDR3 sequence: CASSREQQGYDEQFF. The DNA of the CDR3 is TGTGCCAGCAGCCGAGAGCAACAGGGTTACGATGAGCAGTTCTTC.

The chain has TRBV19 and TRBJ1-4; tentative D call: TRBD1 (5 bases). Trimming shortened V by 1 base and J by 7 bases, and 16 bases separated the two germline ends. CDR3 size: 16 residues. Germline CDR1 LNHDA, CDR2 SQIVND (reference sequence). The CDR3: CASSIGGAASGEKLFF. CDR3 nucleotides: TGTGCCAGTAGTATAGGGGGCGCCGCCTCGGGTGAAAAACTGTTTTTT.

The J gene is TRBJ2-7, the V gene TRBV5-6; 11 nucleotides align to TRBD2. V gave up 6 bases and J gave up 1 base; unmatched junction bases: 9. Germline CDR1 SGHDT, CDR2 YYEEEE. The CDR3 sequence is 16 residues long. The CDR3 region has the DNA TGTGCCAGCACCCAGACTAGCGGGGTTTATTCCTACGAGCAGTACGTC. Its translation: CASTQTSGVYSYEQYV.

The chain couples TRBV19 to TRBJ1-1, with 12 bases aligning to TRBD1. The CDR3 is 19 amino acids. Germline V gene sequence: CDR1 LNHDA, CDR2 SQIVND (reference sequence). After removal of 6 bases from V and 4 bases from J, the junction contained 18 bases not matched to a gene. Written as DNA, the CDR3 is TGTGCCAGTAGGGATTCACTCGGGACAGGGGGCGGAGGCCGCACTGAAGCTTTCTTT. Translating gives CASRDSLGTGGGGRTEAFF.

This chain links TRBV16 with TRBJ1-2; no clear D gene. The CDR3 is 13 amino acids. Looked up from germline, CDR1 is KGHSY and CDR2 is FQNENV. Trimming removed 2 bases at V and 2 bases at J, with 6 bases between. The CDR3 region is CASSQGENYGYTF. The CDR3 bases are TGTGCCAGCAGCCAAGGGGAGAACTATGGCTACACCTTC.

The rearrangement joins TRBV5-6 to TRBJ2-1, with 9 bases fitting TRBD1. CDR1 and CDR2 from the germline V gene are SGHDT and YYEEEE. This CDR3 comprises 13 residues. The trim removed 4 bases at V and 9 bases at J, leaving 5 bases unmatched. In DNA form, the CDR3 reads TGTGCCAGCAGCGGGACAGGGAGGGTTGAGCAGTTCTTC. Amino acid sequence: CASSGTGRVEQFF.

V is TRBV12-5 and J is TRBJ2-3; D is uncertain. This CDR3 is 13 amino acids long. Germline CDR1 LGHNT, CDR2 FRNRAP. V dropped 2 bases and J dropped 2 bases, with 5 bases sitting between them. In DNA, the CDR3 is TGTGCTAGTGGTTTGTCCACCACAGATACGCAGTATTTT. Protein sequence: CASGLSTTDTQYF.

The chain links TRBV6-5 to TRBJ2-2; 9 bases fit TRBD1. Germline lookup yields CDR1 MNHEY and CDR2 SVGAGI. Trimming removed 7 bases from V and 6 bases from J; junction bases left unmatched: 3. This CDR3 contains 13 residues. CDR3 DNA: TGTGCCAGCAATCGGGACAGGGCCGGGGAGCTGTTTTTT. Its translation is CASNRDRAGELFF.

The rearrangement uses TRBV20-1 and TRBJ2-7; a weak D match, TRBD1 (6 bases). Per germline, CDR1 DFQATT and CDR2 SNEGSKA (reference sequence). CDR3 length: 11 amino acids. V was shortened by 7 bases and J by 3 bases, with 10 bases between the two germline ends. CDR3 bases: TGCAGTGGGAGAGGGGGCTACGAGCAGTACTTC. The encoded protein is CSGRGGYEQYF.

This chain uses TRBV6-1 with TRBJ1-2; D not certain. Germline loops: CDR1 MNHNS, CDR2 SASEGT. This CDR3 comprises 13 residues. V was pared by 2 bases and J by 4 bases, with 8 bases between. CDR3 DNA sequence: TGTGCCAGCAGTGAACCGGAGCGCTATGGCTACACCTTC. Protein sequence: CASSEPERYGYTF.

CDR3 sequence (DNA): TGTGCCAGTAGCAAGGGCCAAGGCTCCTACAATGAGCAGTTCTTC. It yields the protein CASSKGQGSYNEQFF. The chain is built from TRBV19 and TRBJ2-1; no firm D call. The CDR3 sequence is 15 residues long. CDR1 and CDR2 from the germline V gene are LNHDA and SQIVND (reference sequence). The V and J ends lost 6 bases and 0 bases respectively, with 12 bases between them. The full variable domain, rest sourced from reference TRBV19 and TRBJ2-1, is DGGITQSPKYLFRKEGQNVTLSCEQNLNHDAMYWYRQDPGQGLRLIYYSQIVNDFQKGDIAEGYSVSREKKESFPLTVTSAQKNPTAFYLCASSKGQGSYNEQFFGPGTRLTVL.

The chain uses TRBV27 and TRBJ2-2; D is possibly TRBD2 (6 bases). V was trimmed by 6 bases and J by 4 bases, leaving 12 bases between them. The CDR3 is 14 amino acids. The germline gives CDR1 MNHEY, CDR2 SMNVEV (reference sequence). This chain's CDR3 is CASRQRGTTGELFF. The CDR3 nucleotides read TGTGCCAGCAGACAACGGGGGACCACCGGGGAGCTGTTTTTT.

This chain connects TRBV27 to TRBJ1-2; D remains unclear. Germline V gene lookup returns CDR1 MNHEY and CDR2 SMNVEV (reference sequence). V gave up 5 bases and J gave up 2 bases, with 15 bases separating them. This CDR3 region has 15 residues. CDR3 loop: CASSRNGGENYGYTF. The DNA for the CDR3 is TGTGCCAGCAGTCGCAATGGTGGGGAAAACTATGGCTACACCTTC.

The J gene is TRBJ2-6, the V gene TRBV12-2. TRBV12-2 is described as a pseudogene. This CDR3 has 20 amino acids. The CDR3: CASRLVGYIGPNSGANVLTF. The CDR3 coding sequence is TGTGCAAGTCGCTTAGTTGGTTATATAGGGCCAAACTCTGGGGCCAACGTCCTGACTTTC.

This sequence joins TRBV6-5 and TRBJ1-2; D is uncertain. This CDR3 contains 16 residues. Germline V lookup: CDR1 MNHEY, CDR2 SVGAGI. Trimming left V 2 bases short and J 1 base short, with 14 bases between. The CDR3 nucleotides read TGTGCCAGCAGTTACCGGCCCCCGCAATTTAACTATGGCTACACCTTC. The encoded protein is CASSYRPPQFNYGYTF.

This clone was picked up one time. V is TRBV9 and J is TRBJ1-5; D is undetermined. The V and J ends lost 0 bases and 2 bases respectively, with 9 bases between them. Germline lookup yields CDR1 SGDLS and CDR2 YYNGEE. The CDR3 runs 15 residues. This CDR3 reads CASSVGFGGNQPQHF. Here the CDR3 DNA reads TGTGCCAGCAGCGTAGGATTTGGGGGCAATCAGCCCCAGCATTTT.

The rearrangement links TRBV27 to TRBJ2-5, with D uncertain. Germline V lookup: CDR1 MNHEY, CDR2 SMNVEV (reference sequence). V was shortened by 6 bases and J by 7 bases, with 15 bases between the two germline ends. The length of the CDR3 is 13 residues. CDR3 amino acids: CASRPTLTGTQYF. The DNA for the CDR3 is TGTGCCAGCAGACCGACACTTACTGGGACCCAGTACTTC.